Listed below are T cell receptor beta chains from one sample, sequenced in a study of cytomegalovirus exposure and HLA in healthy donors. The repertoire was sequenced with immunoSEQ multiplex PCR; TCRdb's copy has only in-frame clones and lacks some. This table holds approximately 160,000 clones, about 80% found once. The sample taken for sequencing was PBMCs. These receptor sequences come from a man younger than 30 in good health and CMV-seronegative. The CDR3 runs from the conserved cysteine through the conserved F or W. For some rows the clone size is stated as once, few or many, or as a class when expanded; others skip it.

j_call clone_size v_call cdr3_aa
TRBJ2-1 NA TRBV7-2 CASSLAWENEQFF
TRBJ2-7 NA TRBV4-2 CASSQAGGLEEQYF
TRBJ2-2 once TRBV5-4 CASARGTGELFF
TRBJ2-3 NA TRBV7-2 CASSQLQLVRQTDTQYF
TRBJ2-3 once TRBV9 CASTPSGGTDTQYF
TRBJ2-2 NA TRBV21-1 CASSKSIPGVQAGELFF
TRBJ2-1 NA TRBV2 CAGRDRGDNEQFF
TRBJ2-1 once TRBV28 CASSPPGLAVNEQFF
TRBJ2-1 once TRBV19 CASSLGRPSSYNEQFF
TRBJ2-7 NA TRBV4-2 CASSLGDSSYEQYF
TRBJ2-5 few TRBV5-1 CASSSGGRGETQYF
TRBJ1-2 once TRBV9 CASRNGVYGYTF
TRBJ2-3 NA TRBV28 CDDSPPSDTQYF
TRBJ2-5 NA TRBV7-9 CASRRTGGGETQYF
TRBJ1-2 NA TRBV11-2 CASSLTRGVFGYTF
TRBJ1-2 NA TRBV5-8 CASSPWTGLGTF
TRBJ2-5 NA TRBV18 CANSPLLTQETQYF
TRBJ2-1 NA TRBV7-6 CASSTDATSYNEQFF
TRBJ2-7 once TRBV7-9 CSSSRLTGRGTYEQYF
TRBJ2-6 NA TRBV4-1 CASSTPPKELSGANVLTF
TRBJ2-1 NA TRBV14 CASSPGLYNEQFF
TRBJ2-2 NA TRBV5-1 CASSLTGWNTGELFF
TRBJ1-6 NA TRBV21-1 CASSKRTGYNSPLHF
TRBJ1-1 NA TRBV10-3 CAISGPQNTEAFF
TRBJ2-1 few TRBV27 CAIKEAADNEQFF
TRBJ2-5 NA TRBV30 CAWSVRGGGWETQYF
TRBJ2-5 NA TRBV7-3 CASSLQGGRGETQYF
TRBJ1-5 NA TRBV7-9 CASSLEGGDQPQHF
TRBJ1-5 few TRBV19 CASSIDRAGQPQHF
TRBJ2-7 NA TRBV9 CASSEIGGNEQYF
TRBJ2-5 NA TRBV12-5 CASGAAGEREETQYF
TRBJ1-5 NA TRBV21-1 CASRTGSRNQPQHF
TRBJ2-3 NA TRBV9 CASSVEGGTGRDTQYF
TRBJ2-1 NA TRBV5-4 CASSVAGESNEQFF
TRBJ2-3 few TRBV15 CATSRVLSGTDTQYF
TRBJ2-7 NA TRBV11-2 CASSPLFGRVTYEQYF
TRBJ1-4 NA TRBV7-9 CASSFSNEKLFF
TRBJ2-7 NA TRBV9 CASSPQGQEQNEQYF
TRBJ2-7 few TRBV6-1 CASAGVPDSTYEQYF
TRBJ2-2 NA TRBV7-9 CASRVLGQNTGELFF
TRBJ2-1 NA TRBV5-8 CASSLVDEQFF
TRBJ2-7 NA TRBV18 CASSPAGANYEQYF
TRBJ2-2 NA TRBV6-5 CASSYRVGKNTGELFF
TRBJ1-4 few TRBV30 CAWMDRVEKLFF
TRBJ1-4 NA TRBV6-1 CAISESMTGVREKLFF
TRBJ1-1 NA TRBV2 CARPDRGSEAFF
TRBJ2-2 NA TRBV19 CASSIDGTGYTGELFF
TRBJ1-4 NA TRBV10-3 CAMRPAGGEKLFF